This T cell receptor (beta chain) comes out of a study of identifying expanded T cells in peripheral blood. Notes on the study in general: Variance in clone template counts between approximately 2-week samples significantly increased with total template count across all healthy donors. About 1.2 clones differed between technical replicates, versus 16.4 and 19 over time.

Sequencing used immunoSEQ multiplex PCR; TCRdb keeps in-frame clones, though not all of them. The sample holds about 130,000 clones, roughly 90% seen once. Comment on this clone: The antigen is unknown.

The germline gives CDR1 LNHDA, CDR2 SQIVND (reference sequence). V dropped 6 bases and J dropped 7 bases, with 12 bases sitting between them. The CDR3 totals 13 residues. Healthy donors had no documented immune events, such as infections, while sampled. The V and J genes are TRBV19 and TRBJ1-4; D uncertain. This TCR derives from a person between 18 and 70 years old in good health. Sequenced sample: blood. The CDR3 sequence: CASSGLDREKLFF. The CDR3 DNA follows: TGTGCCAGTAGCGGGCTGGATCGTGAAAAACTGTTTTTT.